There are many counts of the clone carrying this T cell receptor (beta chain). What it binds is unknown. The data originate from a study of neurological immune-mediated disorders. Study findings and constraints: While HTLV-1-associated myelopathy showed the greatest TCR clonal expansion, multiple sclerosis showed the least, falling below healthy controls.

Over 180 million TCR-beta sequences (from 15-18 subjects) were yielded by each sequencing run. Using its own MiXCR run on the 5' RACE reads, TCRdb lists one record per CDR3 protein. Of about 60,000 distinct CDR3 sequences listed, approximately 3.1% are singletons. From germline, CDR1 is SGHRS and CDR2 YFSETQ. This CDR3 contains 14 residues. V gave up 5 bases and J gave up 4 bases, with 15 bases separating them. The clonotype was recovered from a woman aged 55-69 years with multiple sclerosis. This chain connects TRBV5-1 to TRBJ2-5; D unclear. The sequenced sample was PBMCs. The CDR3 protein is CASSYIEGLETQYF. The CDR3 bases are TGCGCCAGCAGTTACATCGAAGGTTTAGAGACCCAGTACTTC.